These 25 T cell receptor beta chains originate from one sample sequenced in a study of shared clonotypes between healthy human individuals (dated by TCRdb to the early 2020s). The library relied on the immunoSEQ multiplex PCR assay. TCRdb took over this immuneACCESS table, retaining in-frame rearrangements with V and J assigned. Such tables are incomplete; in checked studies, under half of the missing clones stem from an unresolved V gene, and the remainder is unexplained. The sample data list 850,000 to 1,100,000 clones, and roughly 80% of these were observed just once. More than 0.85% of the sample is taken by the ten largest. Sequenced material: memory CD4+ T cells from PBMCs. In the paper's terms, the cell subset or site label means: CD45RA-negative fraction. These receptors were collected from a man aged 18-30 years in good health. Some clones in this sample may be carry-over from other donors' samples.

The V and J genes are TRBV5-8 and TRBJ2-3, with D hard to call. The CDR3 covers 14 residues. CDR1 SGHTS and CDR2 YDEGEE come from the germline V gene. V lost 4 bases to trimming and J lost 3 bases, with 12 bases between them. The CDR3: CASSPWLSTDTQYF. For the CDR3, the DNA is TGTGCCAGCAGCCCGTGGTTGTCGACAGATACGCAGTATTTT.

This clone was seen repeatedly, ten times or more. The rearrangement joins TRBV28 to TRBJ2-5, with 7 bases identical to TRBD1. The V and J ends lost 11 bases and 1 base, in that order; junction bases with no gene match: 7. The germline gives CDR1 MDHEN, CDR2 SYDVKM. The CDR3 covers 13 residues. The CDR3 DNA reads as TGTGCCTACGGTGGGGACAGCCAAGAGACCCAGTACTTC. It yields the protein CAYGGDSQETQYF.

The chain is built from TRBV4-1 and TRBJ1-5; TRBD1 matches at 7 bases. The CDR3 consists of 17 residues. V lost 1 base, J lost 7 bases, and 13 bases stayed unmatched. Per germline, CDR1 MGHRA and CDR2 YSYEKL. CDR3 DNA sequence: TGCGCCAGCAGCCAAGTTCTCGTGGCACAGGGGAGCCAGCCCCAGCATTTT. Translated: CASSQVLVAQGSQPQHF.

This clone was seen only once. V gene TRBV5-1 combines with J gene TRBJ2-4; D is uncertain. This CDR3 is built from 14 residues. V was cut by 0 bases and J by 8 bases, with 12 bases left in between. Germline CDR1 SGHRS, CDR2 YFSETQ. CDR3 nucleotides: TGCGCCAGCAGCTTGGGGCAGATTGGAGACATTCAGTACTTC. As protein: CASSLGQIGDIQYF.

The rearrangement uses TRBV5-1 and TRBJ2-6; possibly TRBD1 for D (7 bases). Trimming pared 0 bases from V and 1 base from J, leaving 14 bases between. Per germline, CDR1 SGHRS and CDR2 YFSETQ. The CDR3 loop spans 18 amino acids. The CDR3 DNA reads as TGCGCCAGCAGCTTGGGCGGGACAGATACTTCTGGGGCCAACGTCCTGACTTTC. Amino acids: CASSLGGTDTSGANVLTF.

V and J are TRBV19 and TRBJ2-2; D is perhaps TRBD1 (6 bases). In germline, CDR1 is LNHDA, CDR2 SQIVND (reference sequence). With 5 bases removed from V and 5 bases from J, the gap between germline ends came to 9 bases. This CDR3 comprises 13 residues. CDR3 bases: TGTGCCAGTAGTCCCCAGGGGACCGGGGAGCTGTTTTTT. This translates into CASSPQGTGELFF.

The CDR3 DNA follows: TGCGCCAGCAGTGATTCCGACGCCGCCGGGGAGACCCAGTACTTC. Its translation: CASSDSDAAGETQYF. The chain joins TRBV10-2 to TRBJ2-5, with D uncertain. V was trimmed by 3 bases and J by 5 bases, leaving 16 bases between them. Germline V gene sequence: CDR1 WSHSY, CDR2 SAAADI. This CDR3 is built from 15 residues.

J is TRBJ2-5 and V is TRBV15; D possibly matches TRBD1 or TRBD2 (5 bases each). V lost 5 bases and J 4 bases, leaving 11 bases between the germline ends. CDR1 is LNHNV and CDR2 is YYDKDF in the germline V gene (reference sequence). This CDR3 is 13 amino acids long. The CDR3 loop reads CATSSAGTETQYF. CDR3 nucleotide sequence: TGTGCCACCAGCTCGGCAGGGACAGAGACCCAGTACTTC.

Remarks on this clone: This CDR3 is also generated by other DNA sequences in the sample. CDR3 protein: CASSPRQGAGETQYF. CDR3 nucleotides: TGTGCCAGCAGCCCCAGGCAGGGGGCAGGGGAGACCCAGTACTTC. The V and J genes are TRBV7-9 and TRBJ2-5, with 8 nucleotides matching TRBD1. The length of the CDR3 is 15 residues. The germline V gene has CDR1 SEHNR and CDR2 FQNEAQ (reference sequence). Losses at the gene ends were 5 bases for V and 5 bases for J; bases not matched to a gene: 10.

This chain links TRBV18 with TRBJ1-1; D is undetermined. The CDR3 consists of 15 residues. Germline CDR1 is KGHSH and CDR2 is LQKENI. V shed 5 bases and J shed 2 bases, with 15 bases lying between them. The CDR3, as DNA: TGTGCCAGCTCATCGAATATGGGGTCCAACACTGAAGCTTTCTTT. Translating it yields CASSSNMGSNTEAFF.

The CDR3: CASGLPLAESYEQYF. The CDR3 DNA follows: TGTGCTAGTGGTTTGCCACTAGCGGAATCCTACGAGCAGTACTTC. The J gene is TRBJ2-7, the V gene TRBV12-5, with 8 nucleotides matching TRBD2. CDR1 and CDR2 (germline): LGHNT, FRNRAP. The V gene end was trimmed by 2 bases and the J gene end by 1 base; junction bases not matched to a gene: 4. The CDR3 consists of 15 residues.

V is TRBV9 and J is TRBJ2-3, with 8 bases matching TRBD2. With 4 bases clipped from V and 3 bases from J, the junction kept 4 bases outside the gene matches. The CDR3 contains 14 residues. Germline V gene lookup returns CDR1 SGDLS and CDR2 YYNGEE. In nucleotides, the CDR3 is TGTGCCAGCAGCATAAGCGGGAGAACAGATACGCAGTATTTT. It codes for CASSISGRTDTQYF.

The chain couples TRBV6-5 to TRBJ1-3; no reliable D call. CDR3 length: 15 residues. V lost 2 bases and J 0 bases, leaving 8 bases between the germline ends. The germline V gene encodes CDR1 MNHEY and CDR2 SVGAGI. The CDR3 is CASSYKAFSGNTIYF. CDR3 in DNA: TGTGCCAGCAGTTACAAAGCATTCTCTGGAAACACCATATATTTT.

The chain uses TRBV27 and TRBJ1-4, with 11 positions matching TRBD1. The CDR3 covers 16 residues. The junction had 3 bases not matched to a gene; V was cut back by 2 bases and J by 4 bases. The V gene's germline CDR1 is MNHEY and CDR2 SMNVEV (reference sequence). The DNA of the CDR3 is TGTGCCAGCAGTTTACAGGACAGGGGGCGTAATGAAAAACTGTTTTTT. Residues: CASSLQDRGRNEKLFF.

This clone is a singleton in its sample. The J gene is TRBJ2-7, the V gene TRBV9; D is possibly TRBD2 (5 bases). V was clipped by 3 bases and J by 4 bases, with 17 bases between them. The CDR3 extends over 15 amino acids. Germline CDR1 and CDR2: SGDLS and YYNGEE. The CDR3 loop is CASSGGSGPPYEQYF. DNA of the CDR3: TGTGCCAGCAGCGGGGGAAGCGGTCCCCCGTACGAGCAGTACTTC.

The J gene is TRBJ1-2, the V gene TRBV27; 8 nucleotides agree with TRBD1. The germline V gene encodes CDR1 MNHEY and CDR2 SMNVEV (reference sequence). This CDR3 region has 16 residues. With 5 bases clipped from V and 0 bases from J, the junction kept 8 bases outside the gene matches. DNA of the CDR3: TGTGCCAGCAGTGCCCTCGACAGGGGTCCTAACTATGGCTACACCTTC. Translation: CASSALDRGPNYGYTF.

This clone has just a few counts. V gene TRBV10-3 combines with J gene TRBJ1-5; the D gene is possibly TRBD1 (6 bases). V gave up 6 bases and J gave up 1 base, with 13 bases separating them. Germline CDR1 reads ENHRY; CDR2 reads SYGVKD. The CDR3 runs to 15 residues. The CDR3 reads CAISRGWGSNQPQHF. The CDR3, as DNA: TGTGCCATCAGCAGGGGATGGGGGAGCAATCAGCCCCAGCATTTT.

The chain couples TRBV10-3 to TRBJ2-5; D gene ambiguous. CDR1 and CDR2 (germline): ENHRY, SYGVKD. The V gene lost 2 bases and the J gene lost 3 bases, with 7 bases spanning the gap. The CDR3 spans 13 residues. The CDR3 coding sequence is TGTGCCATCAGTGAGCCCCTTAAAGAGACCCAGTACTTC. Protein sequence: CAISEPLKETQYF.

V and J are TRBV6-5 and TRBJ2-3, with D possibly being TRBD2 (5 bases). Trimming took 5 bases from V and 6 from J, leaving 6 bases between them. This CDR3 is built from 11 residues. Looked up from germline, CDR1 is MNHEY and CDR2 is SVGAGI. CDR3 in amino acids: CASSPGDTQYF. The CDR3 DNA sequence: TGTGCCAGCAGTCCGGGGGATACGCAGTATTTT.

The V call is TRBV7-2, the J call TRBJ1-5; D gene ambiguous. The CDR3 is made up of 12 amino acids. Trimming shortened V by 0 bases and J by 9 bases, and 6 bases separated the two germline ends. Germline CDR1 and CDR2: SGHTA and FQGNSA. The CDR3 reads CASSLAASPQHF. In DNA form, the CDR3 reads TGTGCCAGCAGCTTAGCCGCTTCGCCCCAGCATTTT.

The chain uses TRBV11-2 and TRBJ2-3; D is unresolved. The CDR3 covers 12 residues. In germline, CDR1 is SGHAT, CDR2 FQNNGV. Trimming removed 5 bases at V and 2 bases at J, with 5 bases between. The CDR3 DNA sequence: TGTGCCAGCAGCCATTACACAGATACGCAGTATTTT. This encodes CASSHYTDTQYF.

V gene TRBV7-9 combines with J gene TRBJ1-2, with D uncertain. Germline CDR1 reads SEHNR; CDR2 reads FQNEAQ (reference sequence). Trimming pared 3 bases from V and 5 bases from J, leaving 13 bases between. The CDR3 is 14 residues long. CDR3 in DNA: TGTGCCAGCAGCTTCCGGGAATCGACGTATGGCTACACCTTC. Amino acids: CASSFRESTYGYTF.

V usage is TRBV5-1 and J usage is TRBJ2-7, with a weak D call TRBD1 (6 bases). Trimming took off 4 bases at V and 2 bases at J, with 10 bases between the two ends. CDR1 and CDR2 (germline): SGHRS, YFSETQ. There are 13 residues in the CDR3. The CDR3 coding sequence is TGCGCCAGCAGCGCGGACAGAACCTACGAGCAGTACTTC. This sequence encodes CASSADRTYEQYF.

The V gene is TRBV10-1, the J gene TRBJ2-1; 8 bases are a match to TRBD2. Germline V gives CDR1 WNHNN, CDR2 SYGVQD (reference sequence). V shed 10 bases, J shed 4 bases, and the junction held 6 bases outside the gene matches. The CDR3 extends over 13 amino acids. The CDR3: CATTGLVYNEQFF. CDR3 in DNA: TGCGCCACCACGGGACTAGTGTACAATGAGCAGTTCTTC.

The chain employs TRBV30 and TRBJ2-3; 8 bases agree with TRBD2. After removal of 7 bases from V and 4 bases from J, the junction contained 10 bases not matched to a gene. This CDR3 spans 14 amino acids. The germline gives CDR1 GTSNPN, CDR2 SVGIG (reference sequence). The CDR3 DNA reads TGTGCCTCCCAAAGCGGGAGAGGAGCAGATACGCAGTATTTT. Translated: CASQSGRGADTQYF.